Below, 5 T cell receptor beta chains from the same sample are listed, as sequenced in a study of blood T cell repertoires in COVID-19. The table came from immunoSEQ multiplex PCR; TCRdb's copy has only in-frame clones and leaves some out. The sample records some 130,000 clones, roughly 90% being singletons. The sample taken for sequencing was peripheral blood. Every receptor here comes from a man in his sixties with COVID-19, enrolled during active disease.

V and J are TRBV29-1 and TRBJ2-1; 7 bases agree with TRBD2. The CDR3 is 12 amino acids. The J segment lost 11 bases and the V segment lost 4 bases, leaving 8 bases of the junction unmatched. The germline V gene encodes CDR1 SQVTM and CDR2 ANQGSEA. The CDR3 sequence is CSVAPTSAQQFF. The CDR3 DNA sequence: TGCAGCGTTGCCCCCACTAGCGCCCAGCAGTTCTTC.

The chain carries TRBV28 and TRBJ1-1; the D gene is possibly TRBD1 (6 bases). Trimming shortened V by 3 bases and J by 0 bases, and 11 bases separated the two germline ends. CDR3 size: 15 residues. The germline gives CDR1 MDHEN, CDR2 SYDVKM. CDR3 nucleotide sequence: TGTGCCAGCAGTTTTCCAGGGGAGATGAACACTGAAGCTTTCTTT. This translates into CASSFPGEMNTEAFF. The complete variable domain, with remaining parts taken from reference TRBV28 and TRBJ1-1, reads DVKVTQSSRYLVKRTGEKVFLECVQDMDHENMFWYRQDPGLGLRLIYFSYDVKMKEKGDIPEGYSVSREKKERFSLILESASTNQTSMYLCASSFPGEMNTEAFFGQGTRLTVV.

The count of this clone is one. This chain joins TRBV30 and TRBJ2-3; 7 nucleotides agree with TRBD1. Germline V lookup: CDR1 GTSNPN, CDR2 SVGIG (reference sequence). The CDR3 runs 14 residues. Losses at the gene ends were 4 bases for V and 2 bases for J; bases not matched to a gene: 6. The CDR3 nucleotides read TGTGCCTGGAAACAGGGGACCAACACAGATACGCAGTATTTT. Translated: CAWKQGTNTDTQYF.

The chain combines TRBV29-1 with TRBJ1-4; 8 bases are a match to TRBD1. The CDR3 is 13 amino acids. J was trimmed by 14 bases and V by 0 bases; bases with no gene match: 8. Germline-derived CDR1 and CDR2 are SQVTM and ANQGSEA. The CDR3 DNA reads TGCAGCGTTGAAGATGATGGGCAGGGGGCCCTGTTTTTT. Amino acids: CSVEDDGQGALFF.

J is TRBJ1-1 and V is TRBV25-1, with D uncertain. CDR3 size: 12 residues. V was cut by 4 bases and J by 1 base, with 4 bases left in between. CDR1 and CDR2 from the germline V gene are MGHDK and SYGVNS. CDR3 sequence reads: CASSAGNTEAFF. CDR3 in DNA: TGTGCCAGCAGTGCCGGGAACACTGAAGCTTTCTTT. The full variable domain, in which reference TRBV25-1 and TRBJ1-1 provide the parts outside the CDR3, is EADIYQTPRYLVIGTGKKITLECSQTMGHDKMYWYQQDPGMELHLIHYSYGVNSTEKGDLSSESTVSRIRTEHFPLTLESARPSHTSQYLCASSAGNTEAFFGQGTRLTVV.